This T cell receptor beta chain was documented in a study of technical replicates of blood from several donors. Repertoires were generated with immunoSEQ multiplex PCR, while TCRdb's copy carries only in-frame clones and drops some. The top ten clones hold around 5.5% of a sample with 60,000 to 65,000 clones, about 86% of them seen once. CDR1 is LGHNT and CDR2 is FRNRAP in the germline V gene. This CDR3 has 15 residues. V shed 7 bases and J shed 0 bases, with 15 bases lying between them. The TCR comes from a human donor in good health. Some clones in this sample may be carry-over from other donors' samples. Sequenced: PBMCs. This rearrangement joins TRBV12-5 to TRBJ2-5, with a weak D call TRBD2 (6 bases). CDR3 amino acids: CASASGWSDQETQYF. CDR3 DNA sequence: TGTGCTAGTGCCAGCGGGTGGTCGGACCAAGAGACCCAGTACTTC.